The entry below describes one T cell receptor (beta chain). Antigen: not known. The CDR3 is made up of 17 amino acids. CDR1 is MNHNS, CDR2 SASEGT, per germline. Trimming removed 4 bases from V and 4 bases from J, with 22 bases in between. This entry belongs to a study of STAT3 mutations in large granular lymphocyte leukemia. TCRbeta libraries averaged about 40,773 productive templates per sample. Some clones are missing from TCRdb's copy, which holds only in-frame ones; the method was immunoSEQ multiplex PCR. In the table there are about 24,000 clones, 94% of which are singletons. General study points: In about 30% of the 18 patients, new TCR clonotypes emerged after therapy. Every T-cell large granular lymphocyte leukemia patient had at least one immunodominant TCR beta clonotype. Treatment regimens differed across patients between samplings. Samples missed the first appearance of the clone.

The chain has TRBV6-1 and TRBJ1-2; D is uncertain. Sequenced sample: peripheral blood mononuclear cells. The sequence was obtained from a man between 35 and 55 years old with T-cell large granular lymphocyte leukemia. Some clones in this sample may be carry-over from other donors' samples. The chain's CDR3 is CASSANSNNRNIYGYTF. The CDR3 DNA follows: TGTGCCAGCAGTGCCAACTCCAACAACCGCAATATCTATGGCTACACCTTC.